These T cell receptor beta chains were read from a single sample in a study of OX40 agonist ivuxolimab in advanced cancers. The method was immunoSEQ multiplex PCR; TCRdb's version includes in-frame clones alone and lacks a portion of them. Found here are roughly 63,000 clones, approximately 86% of them singletons; the top ten hold about 1.2%. The input for sequencing was CD4+ or CD8+ T cells sorted from blood, taken in a trial of the OX40 agonist ivuxolimab. The receptor source for this set is an adult with an advanced solid tumor such as melanoma, head and neck, liver or kidney cancer. Both conserved end residues are part of each CDR3. The order of the fields is clone size, D gene, V gene, J gene, CDR3 protein, CDR3 DNA. A D gene is named only where the DNA matches it firmly. Not all rows give a size; the values are once, few, many and, for expanded clones, a class.

size: .; D: .; V: TRBV19; J: TRBJ1-1; CDR3: CASNPGTRALQNTEAFF; DNA: TGTGCCAGTAATCCCGGGACACGAGCACTTCAGAACACTGAAGCTTTCTTT
size: .; D: .; V: TRBV18; J: TRBJ2-7; CDR3: CASSPSVGRYEQYF; DNA: TGTGCCAGCTCACCATCGGTAGGGCGATACGAGCAGTACTTC
size: .; D: .; V: TRBV4-1; J: TRBJ1-2; CDR3: CASSLARGGMNYGYTF; DNA: TGCGCCAGCAGCCTCGCGCGGGGAGGGATGAACTATGGCTACACCTTC
size: .; D: .; V: TRBV5-1; J: TRBJ1-4; CDR3: CASRLTRVSEKLFF; DNA: TGCGCCAGCAGATTGACACGAGTGAGTGAAAAACTGTTTTTT
size: .; D: .; V: TRBV5-1; J: TRBJ1-1; CDR3: CASSQEEAEAFF; DNA: TGCGCCAGCAGTCAAGAGGAGGCTGAAGCTTTCTTT
size: .; D: .; V: TRBV6-4; J: TRBJ2-3; CDR3: CASSAGDSRTDTQYF; DNA: TGTGCCAGCAGTGCGGGGGACAGTCGCACAGATACGCAGTATTTT
size: .; D: .; V: TRBV19; J: TRBJ1-1; CDR3: CASSNPSASNTEAFF; DNA: TGTGCCAGTAGTAATCCCTCGGCTAGCAACACTGAAGCTTTCTTT
size: .; D: TRBD1; V: TRBV11-2; J: TRBJ2-3; CDR3: CASRYTGTVRTDTQYF; DNA: TGTGCCAGCAGGTACACCGGGACAGTTCGCACAGATACGCAGTATTTT
size: .; D: .; V: TRBV6-5; J: TRBJ1-2; CDR3: CASRDSAYSYGYTF; DNA: TGTGCCAGCAGGGATTCAGCTTACTCTTATGGCTACACCTTC
size: .; D: .; V: TRBV18; J: TRBJ1-1; CDR3: CASSPLRENTEAFF; DNA: TGTGCCAGCTCACCCCTAAGAGAGAACACTGAAGCTTTCTTT
size: .; D: TRBD1; V: TRBV11-2; J: TRBJ2-7; CDR3: CASSPFRPKQGAFYEQYF; DNA: TGTGCCAGCAGCCCATTTAGACCCAAACAGGGGGCTTTCTACGAGCAGTACTTC
size: .; D: .; V: TRBV5-1; J: TRBJ1-1; CDR3: CASSPGREAFF; DNA: TGCGCCAGCAGCCCGGGACGGGAAGCTTTCTTT
size: few; D: .; V: TRBV11-2; J: TRBJ1-1; CDR3: CASCLVGHTEAFF; DNA: TGTGCCAGCTGCCTGGTGGGCCACACTGAAGCTTTCTTT
size: once; D: .; V: TRBV28; J: TRBJ1-5; CDR3: CASSSDGNQPQHF; DNA: TGTGCCAGCAGTTCCGACGGGAATCAGCCCCAGCATTTT
size: .; D: TRBD2; V: TRBV5-1; J: TRBJ2-7; CDR3: CASSWSGTSSYEQYF; DNA: TGCGCCAGCAGTTGGTCCGGGACTAGCTCCTACGAGCAGTACTTC
size: once; D: TRBD2; V: TRBV30; J: TRBJ2-3; CDR3: CAWGRGGGTDTQYF; DNA: TGTGCCTGGGGGCGCGGGGGTGGCACAGATACGCAGTATTTT
size: few; D: TRBD2; V: TRBV5-1; J: TRBJ2-5; CDR3: CASSLADWWTSGFLGETQYF; DNA: TGCGCCAGCAGCTTGGCCGACTGGTGGACTAGCGGATTCCTGGGGGAGACCCAGTACTTC
size: .; D: .; V: TRBV19; J: TRBJ2-3; CDR3: CASSGNSEISTDTQYF; DNA: TGTGCCAGTAGTGGAAATAGCGAGATTAGCACAGATACGCAGTATTTT
size: .; D: .; V: TRBV6-1; J: TRBJ1-6; CDR3: CASSEVLNSPLHF; DNA: TGTGCCAGCAGTGAAGTCCTTAATTCACCCCTCCACTTT
size: .; D: .; V: TRBV7-2; J: TRBJ2-3; CDR3: CASSLRRTTDTQYF; DNA: TGTGCCAGCAGCTTAAGACGGACCACAGATACGCAGTATTTT
size: .; D: TRBD1; V: TRBV5-1; J: TRBJ1-2; CDR3: CASSLQGRTNYGYTF; DNA: TGCGCCAGCAGCTTACAGGGGAGGACTAACTATGGCTACACCTTC
size: .; D: TRBD2; V: TRBV5-1; J: TRBJ2-1; CDR3: CASSPGLGVGEQFF; DNA: TGCGCCAGCAGCCCGGGACTAGGGGTAGGTGAGCAGTTCTTC
size: .; D: .; V: TRBV6-5; J: TRBJ1-4; CDR3: CASSPKQGRNEKLFF; DNA: TGTGCCAGCAGTCCGAAACAGGGACGCAATGAAAAACTGTTTTTT
size: .; D: .; V: TRBV7-6; J: TRBJ2-1; CDR3: CASSLAKGHYNEQFF; DNA: TGTGCCAGCAGCTTAGCTAAAGGACACTACAATGAGCAGTTCTTC
size: few; D: .; V: TRBV4-2; J: TRBJ2-1; CDR3: CASSQEEQYNYNEQFF; DNA: TGTGCCAGCAGCCAAGAGGAACAGTATAACTACAATGAGCAGTTCTTC
size: few; D: .; V: TRBV29-1; J: TRBJ1-1; CDR3: CSGADSEAFF; DNA: TGCAGCGGAGCAGACTCTGAAGCTTTCTTT
size: .; D: TRBD1; V: TRBV5-1; J: TRBJ1-6; CDR3: CASSLSEGTGDNSPLHF; DNA: TGCGCCAGCAGCTTGTCGGAGGGGACAGGGGATAATTCACCCCTCCACTTT
size: .; D: .; V: TRBV4-1; J: TRBJ2-3; CDR3: CASSPIAAAGTDTQYF; DNA: TGCGCCAGCAGCCCAATAGCAGCGGCGGGCACAGATACGCAGTATTTT
size: .; D: .; V: TRBV19; J: TRBJ1-5; CDR3: CAIGGVGLRGNQPQHF; DNA: TGTGCCATCGGAGGGGTCGGGCTACGGGGCAATCAGCCCCAGCATTTT
size: once; D: .; V: TRBV15; J: TRBJ2-2; CDR3: CATSRERVTGELFF; DNA: TGTGCCACCAGCAGAGAGAGAGTCACCGGGGAGCTGTTTTTT
size: .; D: TRBD1; V: TRBV6-5; J: TRBJ2-3; CDR3: CASSYRGQGNSDTQYF; DNA: TGTGCCAGCAGTTATAGGGGACAGGGTAACTCAGATACGCAGTATTTT
size: .; D: TRBD1; V: TRBV6-5; J: TRBJ1-5; CDR3: CASSPGQGSNQPQHF; DNA: TGTGCCAGCAGCCCGGGACAGGGAAGCAATCAGCCCCAGCATTTT
size: .; D: .; V: TRBV21-1; J: TRBJ1-2; CDR3: CASSRQIYGYTF; DNA: TGTGCCAGCAGCAGGCAGATCTATGGCTACACCTTC
size: .; D: TRBD2; V: TRBV10-3; J: TRBJ2-5; CDR3: CAIRGEQETQYF; DNA: TGTGCCATTCGGGGGGAACAAGAGACCCAGTACTTC
size: .; D: .; V: TRBV11-3; J: TRBJ1-5; CDR3: CASSPRDINQPQHF; DNA: TGTGCCAGCAGCCCCCGGGACATCAATCAGCCCCAGCATTTT
size: .; D: TRBD2; V: TRBV29-1; J: TRBJ2-5; CDR3: CSVIPGLASETQYF; DNA: TGCAGCGTGATTCCGGGACTAGCAAGTGAGACCCAGTACTTC
size: .; D: .; V: TRBV19; J: TRBJ2-7; CDR3: CASSKDGYEQYF; DNA: TGTGCCAGTAGTAAGGACGGCTACGAGCAGTACTTC
size: .; D: .; V: TRBV29-1; J: TRBJ1-1; CDR3: CSVVGSVGLMNTEAFF; DNA: TGCAGCGTTGTGGGGAGTGTGGGGCTAATGAACACTGAAGCTTTCTTT
size: .; D: TRBD1; V: TRBV18; J: TRBJ2-7; CDR3: CASSTTGGPYEQYF; DNA: TGTGCCAGCTCAACGACAGGGGGTCCCTACGAGCAGTACTTC
size: .; D: .; V: TRBV30; J: TRBJ1-1; CDR3: CAWSVGVRVGTEAFF; DNA: TGTGCCTGGAGTGTAGGGGTCAGGGTTGGCACTGAAGCTTTCTTT
size: once; D: .; V: TRBV5-1; J: TRBJ2-7; CDR3: CASSSEGGAWYEQYF; DNA: TGCGCCAGCAGCTCCGAGGGGGGGGCCTGGTACGAGCAGTACTTC
size: .; D: TRBD1; V: TRBV19; J: TRBJ1-1; CDR3: CASSKQQGTEAFF; DNA: TGTGCCAGTAGTAAACAACAGGGGACTGAAGCTTTCTTT
size: .; D: TRBD1; V: TRBV28; J: TRBJ1-2; CDR3: CASSLGGEGTGNGYTF; DNA: TGTGCCAGCAGTTTAGGTGGAGAGGGGACAGGGAATGGCTACACCTTC
size: .; D: .; V: TRBV27; J: TRBJ1-5; CDR3: CASSAASGFSNQPQHF; DNA: TGTGCCAGCAGTGCCGCCTCGGGGTTCAGCAATCAGCCCCAGCATTTT
size: .; D: TRBD1; V: TRBV4-1; J: TRBJ1-4; CDR3: CASSRRGQGPATNEKLFF; DNA: TGCGCCAGCAGCCGAAGAGGACAGGGACCCGCAACTAATGAAAAACTGTTTTTT
size: few; D: TRBD1; V: TRBV14; J: TRBJ1-2; CDR3: CASSPPGGKANYGYTF; DNA: TGTGCCAGCAGCCCGCCAGGGGGAAAAGCTAACTATGGCTACACCTTC
size: .; D: .; V: TRBV5-4; J: TRBJ1-2; CDR3: CASSLQTGAYGYTF; DNA: TGTGCCAGCAGCTTGCAAACAGGAGCTTATGGCTACACCTTC
size: .; D: .; V: TRBV7-9; J: TRBJ1-1; CDR3: CASSLLSTEAFF; DNA: TGTGCCAGCAGCCTCTTAAGCACTGAAGCTTTCTTT
size: .; D: .; V: TRBV5-1; J: TRBJ1-1; CDR3: CASSVRIRAVTEAFF; DNA: TGCGCCAGCAGCGTTAGAATCCGGGCGGTCACTGAAGCTTTCTTT
size: .; D: TRBD2; V: TRBV5-4; J: TRBJ2-1; CDR3: CASSPSGGLYNEQFF; DNA: TGTGCCAGCAGCCCTAGCGGGGGGCTGTACAATGAGCAGTTCTTC
size: .; D: TRBD2; V: TRBV11-1; J: TRBJ2-4; CDR3: CASSYDARTSGGAKNIQYF; DNA: TGTGCCAGCAGCTACGACGCGAGGACTAGCGGGGGAGCCAAAAACATTCAGTACTTC
size: .; D: TRBD1; V: TRBV7-2; J: TRBJ1-2; CDR3: CASSNWDSRYGYTF; DNA: TGTGCCAGCAGCAACTGGGACAGCCGCTATGGCTACACCTTC
size: .; D: .; V: TRBV6-5; J: TRBJ1-2; CDR3: CASSYGMGANYGYTF; DNA: TGTGCCAGCAGTTACGGGATGGGGGCTAACTATGGCTACACCTTC
size: .; D: TRBD1; V: TRBV6-1; J: TRBJ2-7; CDR3: CASSELGTGGDEQYF; DNA: TGTGCCAGCAGTGAGTTAGGGACAGGGGGCGACGAGCAGTACTTC
size: few; D: .; V: TRBV7-2; J: TRBJ1-5; CDR3: CASSLAGSNQPQHF; DNA: TGTGCCAGCAGCTTAGCGGGGAGCAATCAGCCCCAGCATTTT